Here is one T cell receptor (beta chain) with its context. The antigen is not known. This record belongs to a study of chemoradiotherapy in HPV16-positive cancers. Study background: Candidate HPV-specific clones and shared TCR motifs came from a couple of HPV16-positive patients.

Over chemoradiotherapy, repertoires were sampled more than once. The CDR3 is 14 amino acids. V lost 0 bases, J lost 3 bases, and 4 bases lay in between. CDR1 is SGHNT, CDR2 YYREEE, per germline (reference sequence). Overall study results and limits: Candidate HPV-specific clones and E7-related TCR motifs grew in tumor during treatment. In HPV16-positive patients, HPV-responsive T-cell expansion tracked better recurrence-free survival.

Profiled with immunoSEQ multiplex PCR; TCRdb holds only in-frame clones, not every one. The data show 40,000 to 65,000 clones, more than 90% seen once. The input for sequencing was blood, taken from a patient who underwent chemoradiotherapy. This TCR came from a human donor with HPV-associated anogenital cancer. The chain uses TRBV5-4 and TRBJ2-6; D is unresolved. CDR3 in amino acids: CASSLVSGANVLTF. The DNA of the CDR3 is TGTGCCAGCAGCTTGGTTAGTGGGGCCAACGTCCTGACTTTC.